The next 9 T cell receptor beta chains were all read from a single sample in a study of graft-versus-host responses after intestinal transplantation. Profiled with immunoSEQ multiplex PCR; TCRdb holds only in-frame clones, not every one. The table includes over 60,000 clones, roughly 90% detected once. The starting material was bone marrow, obtained roughly 780 days after intestinal transplantation. The receptors were gathered from a human patient who received an intestinal transplant, so some T cells may come from the graft donor.

The chain employs TRBV4-2 and TRBJ2-5; 10 positions agree with TRBD1. The CDR3 is made up of 15 amino acids. The germline V gene has CDR1 LGHNA and CDR2 YNFKEQ. V lost 3 bases to trimming and J lost 4 bases; unmatched junction nucleotides: 5. The CDR3 here is CASSQGTGVGETQYF. For the CDR3, the DNA is TGTGCCAGCAGCCAGGGGACAGGGGTAGGAGAGACCCAGTACTTC.

The V call is TRBV7-9, the J call TRBJ2-7; D uncertain. Germline V gene lookup returns CDR1 SEHNR and CDR2 FQNEAQ (reference sequence). This CDR3 comprises 17 residues. V was pared by 1 base and J by 0 bases, with 16 bases between. The CDR3 sequence is CASSLVDGLSGSYEQYF. DNA of the CDR3: TGTGCCAGCAGCTTAGTGGACGGCTTATCGGGCTCCTACGAGCAGTACTTC.

This chain uses TRBV5-6 with TRBJ2-5; unclear D gene. CDR1 and CDR2 (germline): SGHDT, YYEEEE. This CDR3 region has 13 residues. The V and J ends lost 4 bases and 5 bases respectively, with 12 bases between them. The CDR3 DNA reads TGTGCCAGCAGCCATGCCGATACCGAGACCCAGTACTTC. Protein product: CASSHADTETQYF. Based on the CDR3 plus reference TRBV5-6 and TRBJ2-5, the full variable domain is DAGVTQSPTHLIKTRGQQVTLRCSPKSGHDTVSWYQQALGQGPQFIFQYYEEEERQRGNFPDRFSGHQFPNYSSELNVNALLLGDSALYLCASSHADTETQYFGPGTRLLVL.

The rearrangement uses TRBV11-2 and TRBJ2-1, with 9 bases identical to TRBD2. This CDR3 is 14 amino acids long. J gave up 8 bases and V 4 bases, and 6 bases lay outside the gene matches. Germline V gene data show CDR1 as SGHAT and CDR2 as FQNNGV. CDR3 in amino acids: CASSSRGRGDEQFF. For the CDR3, the DNA is TGTGCCAGCAGCTCCCGCGGGAGGGGGGATGAGCAGTTCTTC.

The rearrangement joins TRBV5-6 to TRBJ1-1; D is uncertain. CDR3 length: 12 amino acids. CDR1 is SGHDT and CDR2 is YYEEEE in the germline V gene. Trimming removed 5 bases from V and 2 bases from J, with 7 bases in between. CDR3 sequence reads: CASSFDNTEAFF. The CDR3, as DNA: TGTGCCAGCAGTTTTGATAACACTGAAGCTTTCTTT. Together with reference TRBV5-6 and TRBJ1-1, the CDR3 gives the full variable domain: DAGVTQSPTHLIKTRGQQVTLRCSPKSGHDTVSWYQQALGQGPQFIFQYYEEEERQRGNFPDRFSGHQFPNYSSELNVNALLLGDSALYLCASSFDNTEAFFGQGTRLTVV.

The chain uses TRBV9 and TRBJ2-5; D is possibly TRBD1 (5 bases). V gave up 4 bases and J gave up 5 bases, with 15 bases separating them. Germline loops: CDR1 SGDLS, CDR2 YYNGEE. The CDR3 loop spans 14 amino acids. The CDR3 region is CASSPRDSLETQYF. Here the CDR3 DNA reads TGTGCCAGCAGCCCAAGAGACAGTTTGGAGACCCAGTACTTC. The whole variable domain, remainder taken from reference TRBV9 and TRBJ2-5, is DSGVTQTPKHLITATGQRVTLRCSPRSGDLSVYWYQQSLDQGLQFLIQYYNGEERAKGNILERFSAQQFPDLHSELNLSSLELGDSALYFCASSPRDSLETQYFGPGTRLLVL.

This chain connects TRBV27 to TRBJ2-5, with D possibly TRBD2 on 6 matching bases. Germline assignment: CDR1 MNHEY and CDR2 SMNVEV (reference sequence). This CDR3 contains 15 residues. The ends were cut back, 0 bases at V and 5 bases at J, with 13 bases in the middle. CDR3 sequence (DNA): TGTGCCAGCAGTTTATCGAGTGGGGGAGGCGAGACCCAGTACTTC. Amino acids: CASSLSSGGGETQYF.

The chain combines TRBV5-6 with TRBJ2-7; 9 bases line up with TRBD1. V lost 6 bases to trimming and J lost 1 base; unmatched junction nucleotides: 11. The CDR3 length is 16 residues. The germline gives CDR1 SGHDT, CDR2 YYEEEE. CDR3 residues: CASTTPSGQGSYEQYF. CDR3 bases: TGTGCCAGCACTACCCCCTCAGGACAGGGGTCCTACGAGCAGTACTTC.

This clone was seen a handful of times. An end of the junction does not agree with germline; a read error may underlie this. The V and J genes are TRBV7-9 and TRBJ1-2, with D possibly TRBD1 on 5 matching bases. Germline CDR1 and CDR2: SEHNR and FQNEAQ (reference sequence). This CDR3 comprises 13 residues. The CDR3 DNA sequence: TGTGCCAGCAGCATAGCCCAGGGCTATGGCTACACCTTC. As protein: CASSIAQGYGYTF.